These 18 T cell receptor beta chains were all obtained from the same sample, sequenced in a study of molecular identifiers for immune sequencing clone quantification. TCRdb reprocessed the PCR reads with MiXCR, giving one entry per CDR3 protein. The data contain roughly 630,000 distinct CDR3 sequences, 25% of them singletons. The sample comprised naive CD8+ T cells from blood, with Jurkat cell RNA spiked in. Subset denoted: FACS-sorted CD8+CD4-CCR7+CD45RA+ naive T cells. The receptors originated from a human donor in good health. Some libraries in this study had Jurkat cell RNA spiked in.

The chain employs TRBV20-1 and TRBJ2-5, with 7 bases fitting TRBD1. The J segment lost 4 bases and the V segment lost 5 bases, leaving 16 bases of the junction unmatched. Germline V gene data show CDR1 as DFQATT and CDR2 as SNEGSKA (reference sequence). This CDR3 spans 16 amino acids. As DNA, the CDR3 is TGCAGTGCTCCGAATCGATTGGACAGGTCCAGAGAGACCCAGTACTTC. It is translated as CSAPNRLDRSRETQYF.

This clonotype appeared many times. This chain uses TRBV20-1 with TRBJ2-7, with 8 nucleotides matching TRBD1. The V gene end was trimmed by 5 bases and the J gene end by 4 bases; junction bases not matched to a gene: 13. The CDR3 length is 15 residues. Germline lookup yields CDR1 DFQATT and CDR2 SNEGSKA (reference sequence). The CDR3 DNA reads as TGCAGTGCTCGTCCCGACAGGGGCGCCAGATACGAGCAGTACTTC. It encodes CSARPDRGARYEQYF.

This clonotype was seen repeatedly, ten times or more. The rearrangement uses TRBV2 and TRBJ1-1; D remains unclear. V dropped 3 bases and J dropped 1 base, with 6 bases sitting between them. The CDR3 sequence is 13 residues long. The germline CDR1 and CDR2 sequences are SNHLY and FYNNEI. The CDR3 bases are TGTGCCAGCAGTGAGGTTACGAACACTGAAGCTTTCTTT. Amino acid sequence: CASSEVTNTEAFF.

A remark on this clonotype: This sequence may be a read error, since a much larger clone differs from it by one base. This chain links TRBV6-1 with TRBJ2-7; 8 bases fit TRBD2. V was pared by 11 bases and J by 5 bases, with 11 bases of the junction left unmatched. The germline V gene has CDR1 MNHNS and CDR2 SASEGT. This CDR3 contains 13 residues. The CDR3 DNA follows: TGTGCCTGCCCTAGCGGGTGGAGGAACGAGCAGTACTTC. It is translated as CACPSGWRNEQYF.

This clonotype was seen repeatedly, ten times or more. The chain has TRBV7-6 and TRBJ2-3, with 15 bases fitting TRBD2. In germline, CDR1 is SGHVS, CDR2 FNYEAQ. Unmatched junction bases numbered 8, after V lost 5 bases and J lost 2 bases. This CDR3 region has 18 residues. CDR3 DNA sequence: TGTGCCAGCAGCCCAGGACTAGCGGGAGGGCCATTCACAGATACGCAGTATTTT. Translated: CASSPGLAGGPFTDTQYF.

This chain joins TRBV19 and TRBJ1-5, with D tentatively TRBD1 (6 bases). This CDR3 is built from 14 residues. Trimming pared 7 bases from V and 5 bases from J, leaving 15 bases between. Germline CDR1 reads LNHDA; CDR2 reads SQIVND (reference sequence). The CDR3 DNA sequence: TGTGCCAGTACCCCGGACGAGGGGGATCAGCCCCAGCATTTT. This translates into CASTPDEGDQPQHF.

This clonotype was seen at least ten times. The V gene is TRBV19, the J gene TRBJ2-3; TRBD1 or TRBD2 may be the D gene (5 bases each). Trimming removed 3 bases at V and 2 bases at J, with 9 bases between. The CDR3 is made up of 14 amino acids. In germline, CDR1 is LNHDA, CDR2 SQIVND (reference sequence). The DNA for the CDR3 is TGTGCCAGTAGTATCGGGGCAGTCACAGATACGCAGTATTTT. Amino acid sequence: CASSIGAVTDTQYF. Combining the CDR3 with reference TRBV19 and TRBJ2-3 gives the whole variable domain DGGITQSPKYLFRKEGQNVTLSCEQNLNHDAMYWYRQDPGQGLRLIYYSQIVNDFQKGDIAEGYSVSREKKESFPLTVTSAQKNPTAFYLCASSIGAVTDTQYFGPGTRLTVL.

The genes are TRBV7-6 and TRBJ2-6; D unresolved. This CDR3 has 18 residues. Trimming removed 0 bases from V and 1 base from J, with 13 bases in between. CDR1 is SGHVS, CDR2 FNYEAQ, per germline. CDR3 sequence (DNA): TGTGCCAGCAGCTTAGCAGGCTTGATTGGGTCTGGGGCCAACGTCCTGACTTTC. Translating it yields CASSLAGLIGSGANVLTF. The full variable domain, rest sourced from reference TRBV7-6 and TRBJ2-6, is GAGVSQSPRYKVTKRGQDVALRCDPISGHVSLYWYRQALGQGPEFLTYFNYEAQQDKSGLPNDRFSAERPEGSISTLTIQRTEQRDSAMYRCASSLAGLIGSGANVLTFGAGSRLTVL.

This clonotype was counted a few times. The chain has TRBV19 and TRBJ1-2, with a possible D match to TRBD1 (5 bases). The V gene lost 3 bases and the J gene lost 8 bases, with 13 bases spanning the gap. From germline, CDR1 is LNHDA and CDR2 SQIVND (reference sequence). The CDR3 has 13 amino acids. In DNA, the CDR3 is TGTGCCAGTAGTATTTTCACCGGGGACGGCTACACCTTC. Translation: CASSIFTGDGYTF. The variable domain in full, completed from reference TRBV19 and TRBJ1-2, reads DGGITQSPKYLFRKEGQNVTLSCEQNLNHDAMYWYRQDPGQGLRLIYYSQIVNDFQKGDIAEGYSVSREKKESFPLTVTSAQKNPTAFYLCASSIFTGDGYTFGSGTRLTVV.

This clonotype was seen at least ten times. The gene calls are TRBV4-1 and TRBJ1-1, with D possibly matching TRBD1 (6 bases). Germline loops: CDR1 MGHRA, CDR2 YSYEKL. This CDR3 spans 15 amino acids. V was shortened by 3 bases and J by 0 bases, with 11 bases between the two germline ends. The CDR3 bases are TGCGCCAGCAGCCACCAGGACAGTTTGAACACTGAAGCTTTCTTT. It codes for CASSHQDSLNTEAFF.

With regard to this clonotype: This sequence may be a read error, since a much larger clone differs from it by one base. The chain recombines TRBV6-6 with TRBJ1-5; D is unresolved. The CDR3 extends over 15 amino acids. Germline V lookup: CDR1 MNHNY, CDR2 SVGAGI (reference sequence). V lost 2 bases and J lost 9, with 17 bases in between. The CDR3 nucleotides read TGTGCCAGCAGTTACCTCCCCAGCAAGGATCGGCCCCAGCATTTT. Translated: CASSYLPSKDRPQHF.

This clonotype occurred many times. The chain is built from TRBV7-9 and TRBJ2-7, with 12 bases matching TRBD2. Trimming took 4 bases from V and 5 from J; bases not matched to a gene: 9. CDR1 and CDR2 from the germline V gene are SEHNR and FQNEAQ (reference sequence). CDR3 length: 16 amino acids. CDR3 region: CASSSTGTSGFHEQYF. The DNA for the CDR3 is TGTGCCAGCAGCTCAACTGGGACTAGCGGGTTCCACGAGCAGTACTTC.

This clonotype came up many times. The CDR3 region is CASSRGQGSEQYF. In DNA, the CDR3 is TGCGCCAGCAGCCGAGGACAGGGTAGCGAGCAGTACTTC. The chain uses TRBV4-1 and TRBJ2-7; 8 bases fit TRBD1. The CDR3 sequence is 13 residues long. Germline V CDR1 and CDR2: MGHRA, YSYEKL. V shed 4 bases, J shed 6 bases, and the junction held 5 bases outside the gene matches.

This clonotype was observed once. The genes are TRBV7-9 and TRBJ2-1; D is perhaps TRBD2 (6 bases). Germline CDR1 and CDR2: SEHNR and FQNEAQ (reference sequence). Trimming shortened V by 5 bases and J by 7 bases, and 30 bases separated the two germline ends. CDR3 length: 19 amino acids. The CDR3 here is CASSPPLRLVVGRENEQFF. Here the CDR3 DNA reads TGTGCCAGCAGCCCCCCTCTCCGGTTGGTAGTGGGACGGGAGAATGAGCAGTTCTTC.

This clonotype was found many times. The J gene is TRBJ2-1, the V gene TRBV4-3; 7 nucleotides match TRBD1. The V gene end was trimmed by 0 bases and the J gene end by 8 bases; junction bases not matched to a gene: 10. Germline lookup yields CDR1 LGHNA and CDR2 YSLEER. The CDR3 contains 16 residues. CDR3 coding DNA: TGCGCCAGCAGCCAAGACAGGGGGACCCTCACGGATGAGCAGTTCTTC. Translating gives CASSQDRGTLTDEQFF.

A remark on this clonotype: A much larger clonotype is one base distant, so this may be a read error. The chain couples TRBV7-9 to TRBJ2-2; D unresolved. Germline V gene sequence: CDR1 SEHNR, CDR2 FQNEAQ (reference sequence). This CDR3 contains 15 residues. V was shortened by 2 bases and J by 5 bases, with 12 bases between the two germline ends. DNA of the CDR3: TGTGCCAGCAGCTTATTGGAGAAGAAAACCGGGGAGCTGTTTTTT. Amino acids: CASSLLEKKTGELFF.

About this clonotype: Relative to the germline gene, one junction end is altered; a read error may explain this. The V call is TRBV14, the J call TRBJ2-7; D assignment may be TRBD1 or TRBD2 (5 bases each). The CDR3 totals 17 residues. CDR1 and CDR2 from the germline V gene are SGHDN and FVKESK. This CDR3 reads CASSQHAVEGTSYVQYF. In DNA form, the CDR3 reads TGTGCCAGCAGCCAGCACGCGGTAGAGGGGACCAGCTACGTGCAGTACTTC.

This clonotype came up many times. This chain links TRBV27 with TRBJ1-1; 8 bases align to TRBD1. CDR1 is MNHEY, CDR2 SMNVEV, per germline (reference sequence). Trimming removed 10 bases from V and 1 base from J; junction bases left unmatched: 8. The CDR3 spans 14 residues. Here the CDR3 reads CATPGQGRNTEAFF. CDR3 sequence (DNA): TGTGCCACCCCCGGACAGGGAAGGAACACTGAAGCTTTCTTT.